This record looks at one T cell receptor beta chain sequence and its context. The data stem from a study of blood T cell repertoires in COVID-19. As for the study in general: The United States, Italy and Spain provided the acute and convalescent COVID-19 samples.

The CDR3 has 12 residues. The germline V gene encodes CDR1 ENHRY and CDR2 SYGVKD. Trimming cost V 10 bases and J 1 base, with 10 bases left between them. Authors' methods: Cell counts per sample came from amplifying reference gene primers. The table came from immunoSEQ multiplex PCR; TCRdb's copy has only in-frame clones and leaves some out. V, J and clone size reflect that table, while D and trimming were determined from the DNA. The sample has around 260,000 clones, about nine tenths seen once. This chain joins TRBV10-3 and TRBJ1-1; D might be TRBD1 (6 bases). Sequenced sample: peripheral blood. The clonotype originates from a woman in her thirties with active or convalescent COVID-19. The CDR3 protein is CATHRANTEAFF. CDR3 nucleotide sequence: TGTGCCACCCACAGGGCGAACACTGAAGCTTTCTTT.